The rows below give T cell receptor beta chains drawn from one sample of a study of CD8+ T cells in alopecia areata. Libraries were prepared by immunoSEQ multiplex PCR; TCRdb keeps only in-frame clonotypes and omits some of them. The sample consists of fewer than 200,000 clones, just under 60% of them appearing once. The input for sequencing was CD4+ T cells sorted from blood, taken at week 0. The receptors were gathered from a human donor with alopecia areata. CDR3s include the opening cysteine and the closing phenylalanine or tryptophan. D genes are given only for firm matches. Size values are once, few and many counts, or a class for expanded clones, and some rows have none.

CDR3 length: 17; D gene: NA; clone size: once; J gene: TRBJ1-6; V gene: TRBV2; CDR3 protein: CASNAPSGQPRDSPLHF; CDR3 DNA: TGTGCCAGCAACGCCCCTTCGGGACAACCACGGGATTCACCCCTCCACTTT
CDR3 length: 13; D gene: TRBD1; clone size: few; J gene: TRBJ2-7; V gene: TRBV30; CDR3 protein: CASQDRGYGEQYF; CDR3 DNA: TGTGCCAGCCAGGACAGGGGATATGGGGAGCAGTACTTC
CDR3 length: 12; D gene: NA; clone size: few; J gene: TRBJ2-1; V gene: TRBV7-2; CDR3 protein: CASSLLAAKQFF; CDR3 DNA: TGTGCCAGCAGCCTCTTAGCGGCCAAGCAGTTCTTC
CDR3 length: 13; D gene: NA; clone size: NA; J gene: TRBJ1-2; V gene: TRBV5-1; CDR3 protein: CASSYSGEYGYTF; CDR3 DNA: TGCGCCAGCAGCTACTCCGGGGAGTATGGCTACACCTTC
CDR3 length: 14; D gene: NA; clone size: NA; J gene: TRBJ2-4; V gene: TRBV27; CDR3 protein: CASSPSWIENIQYF; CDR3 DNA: TGTGCCAGCAGCCCAAGCTGGATCGAAAACATTCAGTACTTC
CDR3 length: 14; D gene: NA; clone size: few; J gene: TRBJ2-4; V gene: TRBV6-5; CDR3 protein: CASSSGPGLNIQYF; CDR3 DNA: TGTGCCAGCAGTTCAGGACCAGGGTTGAACATTCAGTACTTC
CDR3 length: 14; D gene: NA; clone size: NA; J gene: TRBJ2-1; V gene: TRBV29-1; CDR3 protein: CSVGVSVRTNEQFF; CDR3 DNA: TGCAGCGTTGGGGTCAGTGTCCGGACGAATGAGCAGTTCTTC
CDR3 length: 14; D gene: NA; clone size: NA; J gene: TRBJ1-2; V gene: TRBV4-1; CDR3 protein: CASSLEGVGYGYTF; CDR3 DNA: TGCGCCAGCAGCCTAGAGGGAGTTGGCTATGGCTACACCTTC
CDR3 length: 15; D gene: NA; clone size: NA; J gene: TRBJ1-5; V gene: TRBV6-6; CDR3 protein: CASSYSQFVNQPQHF; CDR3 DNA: TGTGCCAGCAGTTACAGCCAGTTTGTAAATCAGCCCCAGCATTTT
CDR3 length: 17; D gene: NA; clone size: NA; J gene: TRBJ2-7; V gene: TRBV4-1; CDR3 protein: CASSGHTFRDPSYEQYF; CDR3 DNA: TGCGCCAGCAGCGGGCACACTTTCCGGGACCCCTCCTACGAGCAGTACTTC
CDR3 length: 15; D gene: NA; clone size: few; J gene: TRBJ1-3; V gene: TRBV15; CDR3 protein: CATSRDMAAGNTIYF; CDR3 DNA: TGTGCCACCAGCAGAGATATGGCAGCTGGAAACACCATATATTTT
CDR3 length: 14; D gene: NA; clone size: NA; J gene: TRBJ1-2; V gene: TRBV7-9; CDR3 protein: CASSPETRGRGYTF; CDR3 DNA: TGTGCCAGCAGCCCAGAAACAAGGGGACGTGGCTACACCTTC
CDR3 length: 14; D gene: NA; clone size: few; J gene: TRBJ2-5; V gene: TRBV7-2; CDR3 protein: CASSRGTTQETQYF; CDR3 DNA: TGTGCCAGCAGCCGAGGGACAACCCAAGAGACCCAGTACTTC
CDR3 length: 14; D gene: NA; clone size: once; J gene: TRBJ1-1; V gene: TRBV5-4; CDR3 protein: CASSWGQMNTEAFF; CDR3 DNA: TGTGCCAGCAGCTGGGGACAAATGAACACTGAAGCTTTCTTT
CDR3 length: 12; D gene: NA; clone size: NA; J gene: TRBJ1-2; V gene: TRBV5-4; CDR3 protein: CASSLPARGYTF; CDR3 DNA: TGTGCCAGCAGCTTGCCAGCTAGGGGCTACACCTTC
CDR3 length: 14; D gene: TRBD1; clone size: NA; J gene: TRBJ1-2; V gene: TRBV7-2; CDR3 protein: CASSFRDSSYGYTF; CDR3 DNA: TGTGCCAGCAGCTTCCGGGACAGCAGTTATGGCTACACCTTC
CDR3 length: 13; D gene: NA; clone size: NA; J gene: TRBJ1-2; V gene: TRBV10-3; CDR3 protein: CAISERAEYGYTF; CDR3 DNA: TGTGCCATCAGTGAGCGGGCAGAATATGGCTACACCTTC
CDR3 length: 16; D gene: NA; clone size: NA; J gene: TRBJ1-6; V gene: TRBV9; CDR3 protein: CASSARSAAGNSPLHF; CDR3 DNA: TGTGCCAGCAGCGCCCGGTCAGCGGCGGGGAATTCACCCCTCCACTTT
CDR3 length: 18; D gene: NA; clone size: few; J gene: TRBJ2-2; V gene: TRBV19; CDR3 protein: CASSEFGRGGANTGELFF; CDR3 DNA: TGTGCCAGTAGTGAGTTCGGCAGGGGTGGTGCTAACACCGGGGAGCTGTTTTTT
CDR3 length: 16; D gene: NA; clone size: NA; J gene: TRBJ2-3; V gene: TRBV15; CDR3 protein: CATSRDLSLHTDTQYF; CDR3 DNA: TGTGCCACCAGCAGAGATTTAAGTCTGCACACAGATACGCAGTATTTT
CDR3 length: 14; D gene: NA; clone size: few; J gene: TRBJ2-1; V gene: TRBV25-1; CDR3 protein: CASSGLEAYNEQFF; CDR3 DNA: TGTGCCAGCAGTGGGCTAGAGGCCTACAATGAGCAGTTCTTC
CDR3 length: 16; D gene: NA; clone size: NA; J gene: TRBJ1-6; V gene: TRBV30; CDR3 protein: CAWILRGQGGNSPLHF; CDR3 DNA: TGTGCCTGGATCCTAAGAGGGCAGGGTGGTAATTCACCCCTCCACTTT
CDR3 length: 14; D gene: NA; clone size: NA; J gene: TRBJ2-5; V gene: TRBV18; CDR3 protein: CASSAQGNQETQYF; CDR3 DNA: TGTGCCAGCTCAGCACAGGGAAACCAAGAGACCCAGTACTTC
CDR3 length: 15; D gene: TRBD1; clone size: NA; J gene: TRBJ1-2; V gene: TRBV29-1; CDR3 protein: CSVAEERTGRGGYTF; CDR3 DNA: TGCAGCGTCGCCGAGGAAAGGACAGGTCGAGGGGGCTACACCTTC
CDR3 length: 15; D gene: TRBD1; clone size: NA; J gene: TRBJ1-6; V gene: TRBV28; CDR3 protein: CASNYGQGFNSPLHF; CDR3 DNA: TGTGCCAGCAATTACGGACAGGGATTCAATTCACCCCTCCACTTT
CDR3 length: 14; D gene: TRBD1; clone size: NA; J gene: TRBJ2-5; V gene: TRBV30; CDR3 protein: CAWMGGQGQETQYF; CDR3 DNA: TGTGCCTGGATGGGGGGACAGGGGCAAGAGACCCAGTACTTC